Sequencing of this TCR beta chain was carried out in a study of blood T cell repertoires in COVID-19 (dated by TCRdb to between 2020 and 2021). Regarding the study in general: Samples covering the acute and convalescent phases of COVID-19 were provided by collaborators in the United States, Italy and Spain. Where available, HLA class I and class II types were obtained from metadata supplied by the sample provider rather than from assay-based typing. The samples were drawn from two sources: the first 160 participants of the ongoing ImmuneRACE study, and 1,200 or so subjects contributed by 6 global collaborators. The prospective study material was composed of cDNA or gDNA derived from T cells, B-cell-depleted T cells, or PBMCs. The sample metadata nearly always contained a de-identified subject ID, COVID-19 status, age in years and sex. The repertoires were made available in a free public database intended to serve as a resource for research on the immune response to SARS-CoV-2. Deeply sampled blood TCRbeta repertoires from subjects exposed to, actively infected with, or recovered from COVID-19 were included in the dataset.

The collaborating institutions used their own protocols to collect whole blood in K2EDTA tubes. For TCRbeta analysis, collaborator samples were shipped as frozen whole blood, as isolated PBMCs, or as DNA extracted from either sample type. General study outcomes and caveats: Clinical and demographic metadata were provided uncurated, with the amount varying by source and participant.

TCRbeta CDR3 regions were amplified from genomic DNA by means of the immunoSEQ Assay, a bias-controlled multiplex PCR. Processing in the source paper ran as follows. Nucleated cell counts per sample were estimated from amplification of reference gene primers within the assay. To quantify the absolute abundance of each unique TCRbeta CDR3 rearrangement, sequence reads were collapsed and filtered. Productive Simpson clonality was computed per sample as the square root of Simpson's diversity index over productive rearrangements. The clones in this table, taken by TCRdb from immuneACCESS, are in-frame only. Not every clone is retained; where verified, under half of the shortfall comes from an unresolved V gene, and the cause of the rest is unknown. For V, J and clone size, that table is used; D and trimming come from the DNA. The sample yields around 99,000 clones; 84% were counted once. The ten largest clones capture 6.5% to 8% of the sample.

With regard to this clone: Its antigen remains undetermined. No base qualities exist here, and no much larger clone lies one base off it.

Sequenced input: peripheral blood. The sequence derives from a woman aged 50 to 65 with acute or convalescent COVID-19.

The CDR3 has the sequence CASSARGHLTDTQYF. The bases are TGCGCCAGCAGCGCCCGTGGACACCTCACAGATACGCAGTATTTT. The chain uses TRBV5-1 and TRBJ2-3; the D gene is perhaps TRBD1, from 5 matching bases. Relative to germline, V is 4 bases shorter and J is 2 bases shorter, with 14 bases between their ends. From a lookup of the germline V gene, CDR1 and CDR2 are SGHRS and YFSETQ. The CDR3 runs 15 residues from the cysteine to the phenylalanine. Only CDR3 DNA is held: 45 bases, read in frame from base 1.